A single sample is the source of the 31 T cell receptor beta chains below, sequenced in a study of shared clonotypes between healthy human individuals. Data came from immunoSEQ multiplex PCR; TCRdb stores just in-frame clones and leaves some out. The sample holds roughly 1 million clones; about 75% are singletons and the top ten take about 1.4%. Sequenced input: memory CD4+ T cells sorted from blood. As to subset: CD45RA-negative fraction. The receptors derive from a man aged 18 to 29 in good health.

The chain carries TRBV5-8 and TRBJ2-1, with D possibly TRBD2 on 5 matching bases. This CDR3 is built from 12 residues. Germline V CDR1 and CDR2: SGHTS, YDEGEE. The V end lost 3 bases, the J end lost 11 bases, and 12 bases lay between the germline ends. As DNA, the CDR3 is TGTGCCAGCAGCTCCTTTCGCGGGCAGCAGTTCTTC. It encodes CASSSFRGQQFF.

The gene calls are TRBV7-9 and TRBJ1-4, with D perhaps TRBD1 (5 bases). In germline, CDR1 is SEHNR, CDR2 FQNEAQ (reference sequence). Trimming took 4 bases from V and 3 from J, leaving 12 bases between them. The CDR3 is 15 amino acids. The CDR3 loop is CASSSDGGSNEKLFF. CDR3 in DNA: TGTGCCAGCAGCTCCGACGGGGGGTCTAATGAAAAACTGTTTTTT. Variable domain in full (rest from reference TRBV7-9 and TRBJ1-4): DTGVSQNPRHKITKRGQNVTFRCDPISEHNRLYWYRQTLGQGPEFLTYFQNEAQLEKSRLLSDRFSAERPKGSFSTLEIQRTEQGDSAMYLCASSSDGGSNEKLFFGSGTQLSVL.

The chain combines TRBV4-1 with TRBJ1-4; no definite D call. Deletions cut 0 bases from V and 8 bases from J, with 4 bases between. The CDR3 is 12 amino acids. Per the germline V gene, CDR1 is MGHRA and CDR2 is YSYEKL. The CDR3 region is CASSQDGEKLFF. The DNA of the CDR3 is TGCGCCAGCAGCCAAGACGGGGAAAAACTGTTTTTT.

The V and J genes are TRBV5-4 and TRBJ1-2; D is unresolved. Trimming took off 4 bases at V and 0 bases at J, with 16 bases between the two ends. The CDR3 runs to 16 residues. CDR1 SGHNT and CDR2 YYREEE come from the germline V gene (reference sequence). CDR3: CASSGRLEVTNYGYTF. In DNA form, the CDR3 reads TGTGCCAGCAGCGGGCGCCTCGAAGTTACTAACTATGGCTACACCTTC.

The chain has TRBV6-6 and TRBJ2-2; D is possibly TRBD1 (6 bases). CDR1 is MNHNY and CDR2 is SVGAGI in the germline V gene (reference sequence). V was pared by 9 bases and J by 1 base, with 9 bases between. This CDR3 is built from 13 residues. CDR3: CASTDRNTGELFF. DNA of the CDR3: TGTGCCAGTACGGACAGGAACACCGGGGAGCTGTTTTTT.

About this clone: The junction differs from germline at one of its ends, possibly a read error. V usage is TRBV7-7 and J usage is TRBJ2-3; 7 bases agree with TRBD1. Germline V CDR1 and CDR2: SSHAT, FNYEAQ (reference sequence). The CDR3 is 14 residues long. Written as DNA, the CDR3 is TGTGCTAGCAGCCCGGGACAGAGCACAGATACGCAGTATTTT. Translated: CASSPGQSTDTQYF.

The chain has TRBV4-1 and TRBJ1-1, with TRBD1 identical over 9 bases. The CDR3 has 13 amino acids. The germline CDR1 and CDR2 sequences are MGHRA and YSYEKL. V trimming: 4 bases; J trimming: 7 bases; junction bases outside the gene matches: 4. The CDR3 is CASSRQDRGEAFF. For the CDR3, the DNA is TGCGCCAGCAGCCGACAGGACAGGGGTGAAGCTTTCTTT.

This clone was detected ten times or more. This chain links TRBV7-2 with TRBJ2-1; 12 bases agree with TRBD2. Germline V gene lookup returns CDR1 SGHTA and CDR2 FQGNSA. The CDR3 spans 15 residues. V was pared by 5 bases and J by 6 bases, with 5 bases of the junction left unmatched. DNA for the CDR3: TGTGCCAGCAGCAAACTAGCGGGGGGTCTCAATGAGCAGTTCTTC. This sequence encodes CASSKLAGGLNEQFF.

This clone was picked up a small number of times. The J gene is TRBJ1-1, the V gene TRBV20-1; D is ambiguous. There are 11 residues in the CDR3. Trimming pared 1 base from V and 3 bases from J, leaving 3 bases between. Germline V gene sequence: CDR1 DFQATT, CDR2 SNEGSKA (reference sequence). The CDR3 here is CSARVDTEAFF. The DNA of the CDR3 is TGCAGTGCTAGAGTGGACACTGAAGCTTTCTTT.

The chain employs TRBV29-1 and TRBJ2-7; 8 nucleotides match TRBD1. Unmatched junction bases numbered 7, after V lost 1 base and J lost 5 bases. Germline V gives CDR1 SQVTM, CDR2 ANQGSEA. The CDR3 spans 14 residues. The chain's CDR3 is CSVEVGQGSHEQYF. The DNA of the CDR3 is TGCAGCGTTGAAGTCGGACAGGGAAGCCACGAGCAGTACTTC.

The gene calls are TRBV9 and TRBJ1-4; TRBD1 matches at 11 bases. The CDR3 has 15 amino acids. V was clipped by 4 bases and J by 8 bases; unmatched bases: 7. The germline V gene has CDR1 SGDLS and CDR2 YYNGEE. Here the CDR3 DNA reads TGTGCCAGCAGCAGCGGGACAGGGGGGTACGAAAAACTGTTTTTT. Translated, it gives CASSSGTGGYEKLFF.

This chain joins TRBV5-1 and TRBJ2-2, with TRBD1 matching 8 bases. This CDR3 is built from 17 residues. The V and J ends lost 4 bases and 4 bases, in that order; junction bases with no gene match: 12. From germline, CDR1 is SGHRS and CDR2 YFSETQ. The CDR3 DNA is TGCGCCAGCAGCCCGCAGCCAGGGGGCATTAGCACCGGGGAGCTGTTTTTT. Its protein product is CASSPQPGGISTGELFF.

The V gene is TRBV28, the J gene TRBJ1-5; tentatively, D is TRBD1 (5 bases). V was pared by 4 bases and J by 3 bases, with 13 bases between. The CDR3 extends over 15 amino acids. The germline CDR1 and CDR2 sequences are MDHEN and SYDVKM. CDR3 bases: TGTGCCAGCAGTTCGTCGGGGGGGTACAATCAGCCCCAGCATTTT. It codes for CASSSSGGYNQPQHF.

The chain links TRBV6-1 to TRBJ2-2, with D unresolved. Looked up from germline, CDR1 is MNHNS and CDR2 is SASEGT. This CDR3 is built from 15 residues. V was clipped by 1 base and J by 3 bases, with 9 bases between them. CDR3 amino acids: CASSEVTTYTGELFF. CDR3 nucleotide sequence: TGTGCCAGCAGTGAAGTGACGACCTACACCGGGGAGCTGTTTTTT.

This clone was seen only a few times. The CDR3 protein is CASQGYQPQHF. The CDR3 bases are TGTGCCAGTCAGGGGTATCAGCCCCAGCATTTT. V and J are TRBV28 and TRBJ1-5, with TRBD1 as a possible D gene (6 bases). This CDR3 has 11 amino acids. V lost 9 bases to trimming and J lost 5 bases, with 8 bases between them. CDR1 MDHEN and CDR2 SYDVKM come from the germline V gene.

The genes are TRBV11-2 and TRBJ2-7, with D possibly matching TRBD1 (6 bases). V was clipped by 1 base and J by 9 bases, with 16 bases between them. Germline V gives CDR1 SGHAT, CDR2 FQNNGV. CDR3 length equals 14 residues. The CDR3 DNA is TGTGCCAGCAGCTTAGGAGGGGGTCACACTGGGCAGTACTTC. Protein product: CASSLGGGHTGQYF.

This clone came up a few times. J is TRBJ1-1 and V is TRBV7-9; a weak D match, TRBD1 (6 bases). The CDR3 runs 15 residues. CDR1 is SEHNR, CDR2 FQNEAQ, per germline (reference sequence). Trimming took 0 bases from V and 2 from J, leaving 10 bases between them. CDR3 nucleotide sequence: TGTGCCAGCAGCTTAGCAGGGGGGGTTAACACTGAAGCTTTCTTT. Translation: CASSLAGGVNTEAFF.

A single count supports this clone. At one boundary the junction diverges from the germline segment, which might be a read error. Other DNA variants within this sample encode the same CDR3. The chain couples TRBV7-7 to TRBJ2-5; TRBD1 might be the D (5 bases). Germline V gene data show CDR1 as SSHAT and CDR2 as FNYEAQ (reference sequence). CDR3 size: 13 residues. The CDR3 loop reads CASSLGVGETQYF. DNA for the CDR3: TGTGCTAGCAGCTTAGGGGTAGGAGAGACCCAGTACTTC.

The V and J genes are TRBV19 and TRBJ2-1; the match to TRBD1 covers 7 bases. Per the germline V gene, CDR1 is LNHDA and CDR2 is SQIVND (reference sequence). V lost 6 bases and J lost 5; bases outside the gene matches: 10. The CDR3 has 15 residues. The CDR3 is CASSVDRVPDNEQFF. The DNA for the CDR3 is TGTGCCAGTAGCGTCGACAGGGTTCCCGACAATGAGCAGTTCTTC.

This clone was seen only a few times. The chain joins TRBV9 to TRBJ1-3, with D unclear. Looked up from germline, CDR1 is SGDLS and CDR2 is YYNGEE. Trimming cost V 6 bases and J 0 bases, with 10 bases left between them. This CDR3 has 14 residues. CDR3 in amino acids: CASNPTSSGNTIYF. The CDR3 DNA sequence: TGTGCCAGCAATCCTACCTCCTCTGGAAACACCATATATTTT.

The rearrangement links TRBV5-4 to TRBJ2-2; TRBD2 agrees at 8 bases. Trimming removed 0 bases from V and 1 base from J; junction bases left unmatched: 2. There are 16 residues in the CDR3. CDR1 is SGHNT and CDR2 is YYREEE in the germline V gene (reference sequence). The CDR3 DNA sequence: TGTGCCAGCAGCTTGGCCCTAGCGGGGAACACCGGGGAGCTGTTTTTT. Translated, it gives CASSLALAGNTGELFF.

This clone was recorded a few times. The chain is built from TRBV29-1 and TRBJ2-7; the D gene is possibly TRBD1 (6 bases). Trimming pared 3 bases from V and 7 bases from J, leaving 19 bases between. The germline V gene has CDR1 SQVTM and CDR2 ANQGSEA. The CDR3 contains 14 residues. The DNA of the CDR3 is TGCAGCGTTGAGAGGGACACGGGAATAGGGGAGCAGTACTTC. It translates to CSVERDTGIGEQYF.

This clone has a handful of counts. This chain joins TRBV7-7 and TRBJ2-7, with 8 bases fitting TRBD2. The CDR3 consists of 19 residues. CDR1 and CDR2 from the germline V gene are SSHAT and FNYEAQ (reference sequence). CDR3 amino acids: CATGGFGLAGPSDSYEQYF. In nucleotides, the CDR3 is TGTGCTACCGGGGGATTTGGTCTAGCGGGTCCGTCCGACTCCTACGAGCAGTACTTC.

This clone turned up a few times. A much larger clone lies one base from this, so it may be a read error. This chain connects TRBV7-6 to TRBJ2-3; a weak D match, TRBD1 (6 bases). Trimming cost V 1 base and J 1 base, with 6 bases left between them. The CDR3 is 14 amino acids. From germline, CDR1 is SGHVS and CDR2 FNYEAQ. The chain's CDR3 is CASSLDRGTDTQYF. For the CDR3, the DNA is TGTGCCAGCAGCTTAGACAGGGGCACAGATACGCAGTATTTT.

This chain joins TRBV4-1 and TRBJ2-3; 12 nucleotides agree with TRBD2. CDR3 size: 17 residues. V was clipped by 0 bases and J by 2 bases; unmatched bases: 3. The germline gives CDR1 MGHRA, CDR2 YSYEKL. DNA of the CDR3: TGCGCCAGCAGCCAAGAGGCTAGCGGGAGGGCCACAGATACGCAGTATTTT. This codes for CASSQEASGRATDTQYF.

The chain combines TRBV7-9 with TRBJ2-7, with a weak D call TRBD1 (6 bases). CDR3 length: 14 amino acids. CDR1 is SEHNR and CDR2 is FQNEAQ in the germline V gene (reference sequence). Trimming pared 8 bases from V and 0 bases from J, leaving 14 bases between. The chain's CDR3 is CASARGQPSYEQYF. In DNA form, the CDR3 reads TGTGCCAGCGCCAGGGGACAACCCTCCTACGAGCAGTACTTC.

The chain has TRBV28 and TRBJ2-5; D not certain. V shed 9 bases and J shed 2 bases, with 13 bases lying between them. CDR1 MDHEN and CDR2 SYDVKM come from the germline V gene. The CDR3 covers 13 residues. The CDR3 loop is CASTRSFQETQYF. The CDR3 bases are TGTGCCAGTACCAGGTCCTTTCAAGAGACCCAGTACTTC.

This rearrangement joins TRBV14 to TRBJ1-1; D may be TRBD1 (6 bases). The CDR3 is 13 residues long. V lost 6 bases and J 1 base, leaving 9 bases between the germline ends. Per the germline V gene, CDR1 is SGHDN and CDR2 is FVKESK. CDR3 amino acids: CASRRTANTEAFF. The DNA of the CDR3 is TGTGCCAGCAGGAGGACAGCGAACACTGAAGCTTTCTTT. Together with reference TRBV14 and TRBJ1-1, the CDR3 gives the full variable domain: EAGVTQFPSHSVIEKGQTVTLRCDPISGHDNLYWYRRVMGKEIKFLLHFVKESKQDESGMPNNRFLAERTGGTYSTLKVQPAELEDSGVYFCASRRTANTEAFFGQGTRLTVV.

The CDR3 here is CAWSHRPYEQYF. The CDR3, as DNA: TGTGCCTGGAGTCACCGACCCTACGAGCAGTACTTC. The chain couples TRBV30 to TRBJ2-7; D is unresolved. CDR1 is GTSNPN, CDR2 SVGIG, per germline (reference sequence). The CDR3 totals 12 residues. The V end lost 2 bases, the J end lost 2 bases, and 7 bases lay between the germline ends.

At least ten counts were recorded for this clone. The V and J genes are TRBV14 and TRBJ2-7; D gene uncertain. The V gene's germline CDR1 is SGHDN and CDR2 FVKESK. The CDR3 spans 16 residues. V lost 4 bases, J lost 5 bases, and 21 bases lay in between. This chain's CDR3 is CASSLISLTPRHEQYF. CDR3 DNA: TGTGCCAGCAGCCTCATCTCCTTAACTCCCCGCCACGAGCAGTACTTC.

As to this clone: Other nucleotide sequences in the sample specify the same CDR3. The genes are TRBV18 and TRBJ2-7; a weak D match, TRBD2 (5 bases). V was shortened by 2 bases and J by 5 bases, with 7 bases between the two germline ends. Germline V gene sequence: CDR1 KGHSH, CDR2 LQKENI. This CDR3 spans 12 amino acids. Written as DNA, the CDR3 is TGTGCCAGCTCACCATCCGGGGACGAGCAGTACTTC. Amino acids: CASSPSGDEQYF.